This T cell receptor beta chain is drawn from a study of T cell responses to AZD1222 COVID-19 vaccine. Whole-study results and caveats: Regions 160-218 and 743-854 dominated among vaccine-associated CD4 TCRs spanning spike. Close to half of all spike-specific TCRs reportedly target regions of the variants that are unmutated. Most donors were white British and more were female, and clonal diversity was possibly underestimated. Sampling captured repertoires only after the peak T cell response.

In the case of this clone: What it recognizes is unknown.

Sequencing used immunoSEQ multiplex PCR; TCRdb keeps in-frame clones, though not all of them. Of tens of thousands of clones in the sample, approximately 90% are singletons; the top ten hold about a fifth. With 2 bases removed from V and 2 bases from J, the gap between germline ends came to 8 bases. Germline CDR1 and CDR2: MNHEY and SVGAGI. This CDR3 spans 14 amino acids. V usage is TRBV6-5 and J usage is TRBJ2-3; the D is unclear. The sequence derives from an adult in good health. Sequencing used peripheral blood, obtained on day 0 of AZD1222 vaccination. CDR3 DNA sequence: TGTGCCAGCAGTTACGTGGGGTCCACAGATACGCAGTATTTT. It encodes CASSYVGSTDTQYF.